Listed below are T cell receptor beta chains from one sample, sequenced in a study of blood T cell repertoires in COVID-19. Data came from immunoSEQ multiplex PCR; TCRdb stores just in-frame clones and leaves some out. The profile shows about 76,000 clones, roughly nine tenths of them singletons. The sample taken for sequencing was peripheral blood. Receptors were obtained from a man aged 45-65 years with acute or convalescent COVID-19. Both conserved end residues are part of each CDR3. A D gene is named only where the DNA matches it firmly. Where a row states a size, it is once, few, many or the class of an expanded clone; other rows omit it.

v_call	cdr3_length	d_call	clone_size	j_call	cdr3_aa	cdr3_nt
TRBV4-1	18	-	-	TRBJ2-7	CASSLTLAGFVEGDEQYF	TGCGCCAGCAGCCTAACCTTAGCCGGTTTCGTCGAGGGGGACGAGCAGTACTTC
TRBV5-1	15	-	-	TRBJ2-3	CASSSGSTSTDTQYF	TGCGCCAGCAGCTCCGGGTCTACTAGCACAGATACGCAGTATTTT
TRBV4-2	16	-	-	TRBJ2-2	CASSQVQGGGTGELFF	TGTGCCAGCAGCCAAGTGCAGGGGGGCGGCACCGGGGAGCTGTTTTTT
TRBV5-6	14	-	-	TRBJ1-2	CASSGGAGPYGYTF	TGTGCCAGCAGCGGAGGTGCAGGCCCCTATGGCTACACCTTC
TRBV28	16	-	-	TRBJ1-1	CASSKRDTYVRTEAFF	TGTGCCAGCAGTAAACGGGACACCTACGTGAGGACTGAAGCTTTCTTT
TRBV5-1	17	TRBD1	-	TRBJ2-3	CASSFSPTGLSTDTQYF	TGCGCCAGCAGCTTCAGCCCGACAGGGTTGAGCACAGATACGCAGTATTTT
TRBV28	15	TRBD1	-	TRBJ1-3	CASSFGDSKGNTIYF	TGTGCCAGCAGTTTTGGGGACAGCAAAGGAAACACCATATATTTT
TRBV15	13	-	-	TRBJ1-4	CATSKQGDEKLFF	TGTGCCACCAGCAAACAGGGAGATGAAAAACTGTTTTTT
TRBV6-1	19	-	-	TRBJ1-3	CASSDTIRQNSDSGNTIYF	TGTGCCAGCAGTGACACTATCCGACAGAATTCTGACTCTGGAAACACCATATATTTT
TRBV21-1	19	-	once	TRBJ2-7	CASSKAERSALGIEVEQYF	TGTGCCAGCAGCAAAGCCGAACGTTCGGCCCTCGGAATTGAGGTGGAGCAGTACTTC
TRBV7-7	16	-	-	TRBJ2-5	CASSPGGGGIQETQYF	TGTGCCAGCAGCCCCGGAGGGGGGGGTATTCAAGAGACCCAGTACTTC
TRBV28	15	TRBD2	-	TRBJ2-3	CATYLAGGSTDTQYF	TGTGCCACCTACCTAGCGGGAGGAAGCACAGATACGCAGTATTTT
TRBV27	14	-	-	TRBJ2-1	CASPPGVRNNEQFF	TGTGCCAGCCCCCCAGGGGTTCGCAACAATGAGCAGTTCTTC
TRBV18	14	-	-	TRBJ2-2	CASSPGLDTGELFF	TGTGCCAGCTCACCAGGGCTTGACACCGGGGAGCTGTTTTTT
TRBV28	15	-	-	TRBJ2-3	CASSLARGALDTQYF	TGTGCCAGCAGTTTGGCCAGGGGCGCATTAGATACGCAGTATTTT
TRBV5-5	15	TRBD1	-	TRBJ2-1	CASSPQPTGIHEQFF	TGTGCCAGCAGCCCCCAACCGACAGGGATCCATGAGCAGTTCTTC
TRBV21-1	17	-	few	TRBJ1-1	CASSKVSLAQEDTEAFF	TGTGCCAGCAGCAAAGTATCTCTCGCCCAAGAGGACACTGAAGCTTTCTTT
TRBV20-1	11	TRBD1	-	TRBJ1-1	CRHDRDTEAFF	TGCAGACATGACAGGGACACTGAAGCTTTCTTT
TRBV27	15	TRBD1	-	TRBJ1-2	CASSPRTGISYGYTF	TGTGCCAGCAGTCCGAGGACAGGGATCTCATATGGCTACACCTTC
TRBV7-6	16	TRBD1	-	TRBJ2-5	CASSRGQGRPGETQYF	TGTGCCAGCAGCCGTGGACAGGGGCGCCCAGGAGAGACCCAGTACTTC